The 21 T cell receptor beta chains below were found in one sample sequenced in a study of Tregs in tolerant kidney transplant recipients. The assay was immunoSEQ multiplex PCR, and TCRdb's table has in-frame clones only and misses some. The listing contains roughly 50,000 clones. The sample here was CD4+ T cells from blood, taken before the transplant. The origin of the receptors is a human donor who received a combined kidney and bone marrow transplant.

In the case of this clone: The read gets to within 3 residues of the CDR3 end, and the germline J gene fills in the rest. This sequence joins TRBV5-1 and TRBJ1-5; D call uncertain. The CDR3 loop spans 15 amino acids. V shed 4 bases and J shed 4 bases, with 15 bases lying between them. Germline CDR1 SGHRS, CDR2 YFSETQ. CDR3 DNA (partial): TGCGCCAGCAGCCCCGCCGCAGGAGGGAATCAGCCC. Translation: CASSPAAGGNQP. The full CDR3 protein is CASSPAAGGNQPQHF.

Here the CDR3 reads CASSPPTVETGELFF. The CDR3 bases that were read are TGTGCCAGCTCACCACCGACAGTCGAAACCGGGGAG. The chain links TRBV18 to TRBJ2-2; tentatively, D is TRBD1 (5 bases). The CDR3 extends 3 residues past the end of the read, so its final part is completed from the germline J gene. Trimming stripped 0 bases from V and 5 bases from J, with 10 bases between. This CDR3 comprises 15 residues. CDR1 is KGHSH, CDR2 LQKENI, per germline.

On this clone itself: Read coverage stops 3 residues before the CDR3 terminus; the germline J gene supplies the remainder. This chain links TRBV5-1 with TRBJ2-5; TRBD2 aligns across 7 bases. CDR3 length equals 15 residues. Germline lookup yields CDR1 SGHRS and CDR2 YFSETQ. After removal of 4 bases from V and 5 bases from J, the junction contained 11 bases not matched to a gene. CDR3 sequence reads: CASSVRRGTGETQYF. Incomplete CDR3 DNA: TGCGCCAGCAGCGTTCGGCGGGGGACGGGTGAGACC.

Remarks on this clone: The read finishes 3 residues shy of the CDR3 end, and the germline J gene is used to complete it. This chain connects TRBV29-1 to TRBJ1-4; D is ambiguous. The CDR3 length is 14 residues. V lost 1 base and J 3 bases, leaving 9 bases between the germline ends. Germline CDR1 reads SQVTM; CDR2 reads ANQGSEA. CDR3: CSVEAAGANEKLFF. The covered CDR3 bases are TGCAGCGTTGAAGCCGCCGGGGCTAATGAAAAA.

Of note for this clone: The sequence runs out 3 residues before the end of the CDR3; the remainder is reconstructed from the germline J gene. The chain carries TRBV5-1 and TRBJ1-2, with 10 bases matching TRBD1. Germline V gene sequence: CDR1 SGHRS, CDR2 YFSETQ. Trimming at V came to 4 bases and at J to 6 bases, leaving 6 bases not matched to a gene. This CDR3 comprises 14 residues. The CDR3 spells CASSVAGTGDGYTF. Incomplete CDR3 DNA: TGCGCCAGCAGCGTCGCCGGGACAGGGGATGGC.

The CDR3 DNA, read in part, is TGTGCCAGCACCCCTAATGACTATACG. Residues: CASTPNDYT. The whole CDR3 region reads CASTPNDYTQYF. The V and J genes are TRBV11-2 and TRBJ2-3; D not resolved. The read falls 3 residues short of the CDR3 end, and the missing part is taken from the germline J gene. The V and J ends lost 7 bases and 7 bases respectively, with 12 bases between them. The length of the CDR3 is 12 residues. Germline V gene sequence: CDR1 SGHAT, CDR2 FQNNGV.

This CDR3 is CAWSVQSGYEQFF. The CDR3 DNA, read in part, is TGTGCCTGGAGTGTCCAAAGCGGTTATGAG. The chain is built from TRBV30 and TRBJ2-1, with D tentatively TRBD2 (5 bases). The read comes to an end 3 residues before the CDR3 does, leaving the germline J gene to fill in the end. Per germline, CDR1 GTSNPN and CDR2 SVGIG (reference sequence). V was cut by 0 bases and J by 8 bases, with 11 bases left in between. This CDR3 spans 13 amino acids.

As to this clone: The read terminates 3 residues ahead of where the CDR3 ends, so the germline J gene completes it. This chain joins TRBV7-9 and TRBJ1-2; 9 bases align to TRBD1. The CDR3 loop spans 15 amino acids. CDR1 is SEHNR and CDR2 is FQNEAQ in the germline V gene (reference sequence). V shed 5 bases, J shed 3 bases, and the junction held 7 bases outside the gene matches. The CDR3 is CASSTGTGRDYGYTF. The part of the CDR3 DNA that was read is TGTGCCAGCAGCACCGGGACAGGGCGCGACTATGGC.

The CDR3 here is CSVDQTGTGWGYTF. Incomplete CDR3 DNA: TGCAGCGTTGATCAAACCGGGACAGGGTGGGGC. The V call is TRBV29-1, the J call TRBJ1-2; 9 bases fit TRBD1. Read coverage stops 3 residues before the CDR3 terminus; the germline J gene supplies the remainder. The CDR3 consists of 14 residues. Germline CDR1 SQVTM, CDR2 ANQGSEA. The entire variable domain, with the rest obtained from reference TRBV29-1 and TRBJ1-2, is as follows: SAVISQKPSRDICQRGTSLTIQCQVDSQVTMMFWYRQQPGQSLTLIATANQGSEATYESGFVIDKFPISRPNLTFSTLTVSNMSPEDSSIYLCSVDQTGTGWGYTFGSGTRLTVV.

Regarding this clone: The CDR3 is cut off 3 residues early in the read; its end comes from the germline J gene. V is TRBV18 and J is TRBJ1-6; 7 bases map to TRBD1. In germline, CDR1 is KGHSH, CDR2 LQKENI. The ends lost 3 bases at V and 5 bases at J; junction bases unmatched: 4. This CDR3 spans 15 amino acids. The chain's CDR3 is CASSPQQGNNSPLHF. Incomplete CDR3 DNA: TGTGCCAGCTCACCCCAACAGGGGAATAATTCACCC.

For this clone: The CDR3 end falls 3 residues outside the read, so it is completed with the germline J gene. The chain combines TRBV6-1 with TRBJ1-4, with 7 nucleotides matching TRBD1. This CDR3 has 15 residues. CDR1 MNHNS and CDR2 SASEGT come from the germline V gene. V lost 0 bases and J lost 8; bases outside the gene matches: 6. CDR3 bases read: TGTGCCAGCAGTGAAGCGTCAGGGGGTGGCGAAAAA. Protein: CASSEASGGGEK. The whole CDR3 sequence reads CASSEASGGGEKLFF.

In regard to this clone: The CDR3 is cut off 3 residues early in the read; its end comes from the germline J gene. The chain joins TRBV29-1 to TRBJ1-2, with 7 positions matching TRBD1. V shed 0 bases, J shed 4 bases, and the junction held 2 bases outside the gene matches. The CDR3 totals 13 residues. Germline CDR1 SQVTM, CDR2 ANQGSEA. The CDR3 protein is CSVEEQGSYGYTF. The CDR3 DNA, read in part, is TGCAGCGTTGAAGAACAGGGGTCCTATGGC.

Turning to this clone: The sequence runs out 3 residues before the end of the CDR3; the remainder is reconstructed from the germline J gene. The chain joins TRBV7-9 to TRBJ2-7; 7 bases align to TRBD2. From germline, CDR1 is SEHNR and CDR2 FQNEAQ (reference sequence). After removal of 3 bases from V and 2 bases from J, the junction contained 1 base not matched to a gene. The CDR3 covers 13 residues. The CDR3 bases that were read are TGTGCCAGCAGCTTCGCGGGGGCCTACGAG. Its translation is CASSFAGAYE. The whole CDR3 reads CASSFAGAYEQYF.

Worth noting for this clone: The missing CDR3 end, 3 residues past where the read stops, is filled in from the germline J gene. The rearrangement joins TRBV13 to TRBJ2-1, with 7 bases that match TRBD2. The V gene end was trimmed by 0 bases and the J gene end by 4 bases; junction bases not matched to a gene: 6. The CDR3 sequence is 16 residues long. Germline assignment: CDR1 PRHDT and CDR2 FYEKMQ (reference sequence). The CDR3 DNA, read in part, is TGTGCCAGCAGCTTAGGGGAATGGGGGGGATACAATGAG. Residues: CASSLGEWGGYNE. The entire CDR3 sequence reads CASSLGEWGGYNEQFF.

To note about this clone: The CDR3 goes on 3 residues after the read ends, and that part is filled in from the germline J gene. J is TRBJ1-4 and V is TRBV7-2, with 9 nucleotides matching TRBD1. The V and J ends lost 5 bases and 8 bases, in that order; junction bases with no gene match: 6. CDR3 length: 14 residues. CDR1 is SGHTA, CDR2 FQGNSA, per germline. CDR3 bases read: TGTGCCAGCAGCCAGGACAGGGGTAACGAAAAA. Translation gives CASSQDRGNEK. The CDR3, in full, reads CASSQDRGNEKLFF. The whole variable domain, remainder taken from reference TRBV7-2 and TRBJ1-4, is GAGVSQSPSNKVTEKGKDVELRCDPISGHTALYWYRQSLGQGLEFLIYFQGNSAPDKSGLPSDRFSAERTGGSVSTLTIQRTQQEDSAVYLCASSQDRGNEKLFFGSGTQLSVL.

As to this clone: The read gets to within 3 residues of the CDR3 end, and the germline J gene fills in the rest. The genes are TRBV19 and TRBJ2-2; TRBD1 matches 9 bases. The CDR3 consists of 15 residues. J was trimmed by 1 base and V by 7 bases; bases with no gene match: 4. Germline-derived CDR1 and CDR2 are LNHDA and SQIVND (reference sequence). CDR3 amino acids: CASTRGQGNTGELFF. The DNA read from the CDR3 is TGTGCCAGTACCCGGGGACAGGGGAACACCGGGGAG.

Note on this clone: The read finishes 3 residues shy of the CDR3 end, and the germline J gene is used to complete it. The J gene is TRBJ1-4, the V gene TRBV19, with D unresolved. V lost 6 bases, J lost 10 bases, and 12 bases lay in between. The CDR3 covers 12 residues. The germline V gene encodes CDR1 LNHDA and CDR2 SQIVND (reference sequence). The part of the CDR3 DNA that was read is TGTGCCAGTAGCGTTTTTAAGGGAAAA. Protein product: CASSVFKGK. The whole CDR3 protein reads CASSVFKGKLFF. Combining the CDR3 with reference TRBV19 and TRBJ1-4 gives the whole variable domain DGGITQSPKYLFRKEGQNVTLSCEQNLNHDAMYWYRQDPGQGLRLIYYSQIVNDFQKGDIAEGYSVSREKKESFPLTVTSAQKNPTAFYLCASSVFKGKLFFGSGTQLSVL.

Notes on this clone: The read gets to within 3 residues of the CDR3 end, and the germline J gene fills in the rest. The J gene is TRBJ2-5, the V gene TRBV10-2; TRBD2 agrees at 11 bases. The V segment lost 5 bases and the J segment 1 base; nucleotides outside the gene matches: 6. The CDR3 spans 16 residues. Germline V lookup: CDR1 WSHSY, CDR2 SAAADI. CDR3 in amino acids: CASSPGTSGIQETQYF. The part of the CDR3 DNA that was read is TGCGCCAGCAGTCCTGGGACTAGCGGCATCCAAGAGACC.

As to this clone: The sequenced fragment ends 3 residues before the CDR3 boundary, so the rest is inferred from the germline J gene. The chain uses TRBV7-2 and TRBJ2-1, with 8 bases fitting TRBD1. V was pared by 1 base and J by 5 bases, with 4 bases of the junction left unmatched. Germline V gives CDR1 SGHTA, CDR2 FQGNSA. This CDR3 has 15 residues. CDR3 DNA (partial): TGTGCCAGCAGCTTAGGGGGGGACAGGAACAATGAG. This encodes CASSLGGDRNNE. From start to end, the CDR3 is CASSLGGDRNNEQFF.

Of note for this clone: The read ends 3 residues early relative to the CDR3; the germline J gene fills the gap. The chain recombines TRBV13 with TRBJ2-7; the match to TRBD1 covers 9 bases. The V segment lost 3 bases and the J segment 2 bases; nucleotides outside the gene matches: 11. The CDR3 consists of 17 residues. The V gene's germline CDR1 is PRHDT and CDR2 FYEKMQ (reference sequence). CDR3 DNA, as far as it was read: TGTGCCAGCAGCTTCCAAAGACCGACAGGGGGAACCTACGAG. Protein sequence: CASSFQRPTGGTYE. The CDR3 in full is CASSFQRPTGGTYEQYF.

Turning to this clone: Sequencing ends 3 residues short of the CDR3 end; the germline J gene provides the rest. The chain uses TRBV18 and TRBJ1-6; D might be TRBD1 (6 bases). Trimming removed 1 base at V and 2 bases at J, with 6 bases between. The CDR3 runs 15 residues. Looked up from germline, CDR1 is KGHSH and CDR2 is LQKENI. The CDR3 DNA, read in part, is TGTGCCAGCTCACCACAGGGGGCCTATAATTCACCC. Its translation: CASSPQGAYNSP. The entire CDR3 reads CASSPQGAYNSPLHF.